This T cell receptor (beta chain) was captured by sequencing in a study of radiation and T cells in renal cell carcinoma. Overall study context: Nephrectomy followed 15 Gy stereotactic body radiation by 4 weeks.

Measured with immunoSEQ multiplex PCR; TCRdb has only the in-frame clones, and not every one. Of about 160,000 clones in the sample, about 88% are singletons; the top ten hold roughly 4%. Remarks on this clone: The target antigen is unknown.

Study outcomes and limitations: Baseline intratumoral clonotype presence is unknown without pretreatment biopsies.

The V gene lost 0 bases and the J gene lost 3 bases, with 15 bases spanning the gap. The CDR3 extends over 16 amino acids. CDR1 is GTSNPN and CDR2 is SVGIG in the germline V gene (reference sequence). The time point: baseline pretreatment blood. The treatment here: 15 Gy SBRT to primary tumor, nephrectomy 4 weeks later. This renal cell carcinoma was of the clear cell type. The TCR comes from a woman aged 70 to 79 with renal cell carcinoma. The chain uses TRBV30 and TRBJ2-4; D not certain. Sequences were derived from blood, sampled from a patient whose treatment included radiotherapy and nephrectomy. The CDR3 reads CAWSVVSGRVKNIQYF. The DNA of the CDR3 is TGTGCCTGGAGTGTGGTCAGTGGTAGAGTCAAAAACATTCAGTACTTC.